This T cell receptor (beta chain) was observed in a study of T cell responses to AZD1222 COVID-19 vaccine. General study findings and limits: A mostly white British donor set with more females was recruited, and clonal diversity was possibly underestimated. Regions left unmutated in variants are reportedly the target of nearly half of spike-specific TCRs.

Clones were sequenced by immunoSEQ multiplex PCR, and TCRdb holds only the in-frame ones, with some missing. Among about 120,000 clones, 70% to 90% were seen once, and the ten largest hold about 8.6%. V was shortened by 0 bases and J by 1 base, with 13 bases between the two germline ends. Germline CDR1 and CDR2: SGHNT and YYREEE (reference sequence). CDR3 size: 16 residues. On this clone: Its target is not known.

This TCR was sampled from an adult in good health. The chain combines TRBV5-4 with TRBJ1-1; a weak D match, TRBD1 (5 bases). The specimen comprised peripheral blood, sampled on day 0 of AZD1222 vaccination. The chain's CDR3 is CASSLAQGAGNTEAFF. DNA of the CDR3: TGTGCCAGCAGCTTGGCCCAGGGTGCTGGGAACACTGAAGCTTTCTTT.